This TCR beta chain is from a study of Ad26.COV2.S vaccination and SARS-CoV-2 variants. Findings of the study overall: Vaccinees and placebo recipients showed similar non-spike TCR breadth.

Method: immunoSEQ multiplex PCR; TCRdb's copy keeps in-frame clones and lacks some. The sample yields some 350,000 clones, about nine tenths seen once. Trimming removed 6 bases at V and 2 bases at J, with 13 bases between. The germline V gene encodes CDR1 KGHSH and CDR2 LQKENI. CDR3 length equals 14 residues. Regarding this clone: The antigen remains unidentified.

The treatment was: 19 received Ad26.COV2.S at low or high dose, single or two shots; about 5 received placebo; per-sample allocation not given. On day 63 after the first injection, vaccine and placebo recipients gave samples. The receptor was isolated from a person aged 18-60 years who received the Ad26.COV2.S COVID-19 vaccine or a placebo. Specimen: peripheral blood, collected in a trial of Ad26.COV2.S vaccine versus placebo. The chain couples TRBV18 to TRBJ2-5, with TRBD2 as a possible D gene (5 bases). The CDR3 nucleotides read TGTGCCAGCTCCCTTAGCGTGGAACAAGAGACCCAGTACTTC. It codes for CASSLSVEQETQYF.